This T cell receptor (beta chain) was sequenced during a study of blood T cell repertoires in COVID-19. Study details: Donors in the United States, Italy and Spain gave samples during acute or convalescent COVID-19. T cells, B-cell-depleted T cells, or PBMCs supplied cDNA or gDNA.

Germline lookup yields CDR1 LGHDT and CDR2 YNNKEL (reference sequence). The CDR3 extends over 13 amino acids. Deletions cut 1 base from V and 8 bases from J, with 11 bases between. Source study methods: Estimates of nucleated cell counts were drawn from the amplification of reference gene primers. Sequenced by immunoSEQ multiplex PCR; TCRdb stores in-frame clones only, minus some. V and J calls and clone size are copied from that table; D and trimming were computed from the DNA. The table has around 50,000 clones, 86% seen once. The chain employs TRBV3-1 (or the pseudogene TRBV3-2) and TRBJ1-2, with D possibly matching TRBD1 (6 bases). Sequenced material: peripheral blood. The sequence came from a woman of 80 years or more with acute or convalescent COVID-19. DNA for the CDR3: TGTGCCAGCAGCCAAGTACAGGGAGCAGGCTACACCTTC. As protein: CASSQVQGAGYTF.